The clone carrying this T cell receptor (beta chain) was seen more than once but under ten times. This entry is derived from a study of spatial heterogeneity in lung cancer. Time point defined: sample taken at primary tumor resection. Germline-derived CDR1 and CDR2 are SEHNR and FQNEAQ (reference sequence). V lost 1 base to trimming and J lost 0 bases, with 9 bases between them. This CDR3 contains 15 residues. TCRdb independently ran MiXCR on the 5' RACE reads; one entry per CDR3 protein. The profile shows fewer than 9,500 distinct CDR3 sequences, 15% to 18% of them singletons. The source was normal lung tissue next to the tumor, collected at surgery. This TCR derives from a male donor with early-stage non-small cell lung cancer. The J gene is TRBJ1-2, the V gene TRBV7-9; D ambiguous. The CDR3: CASSLELSTNYGYTF. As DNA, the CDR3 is TGTGCCAGCAGCTTAGAATTAAGTACTAACTATGGCTACACCTTC.